One and the same sample provided the 27 T cell receptor beta chains below, sequenced in a study of T cell responses to AZD1222 COVID-19 vaccine. Some clones are missing from TCRdb's copy, which holds only in-frame ones; the method was immunoSEQ multiplex PCR. The data contain 99,000 or so clones, roughly 90% of them singletons. Specimen: peripheral blood, collected on day 0 of AZD1222 vaccination. The source is an adult in good health.

V usage is TRBV5-1 and J usage is TRBJ2-7, with D possibly matching TRBD2 (6 bases). Per germline, CDR1 SGHRS and CDR2 YFSETQ. CDR3 length: 14 amino acids. V lost 4 bases to trimming and J lost 9 bases, with 20 bases between them. This chain's CDR3 is CASSPEEGLRGQYF. For the CDR3, the DNA is TGCGCCAGCAGCCCGGAGGAGGGATTACGAGGGCAGTACTTC.

Turning to this clone: This same CDR3 is encoded by further DNA sequences in the sample. The chain recombines TRBV18 with TRBJ1-1; perhaps TRBD1 as D (5 bases). Deletions cut 2 bases from V and 5 bases from J, with 12 bases between. Germline V gives CDR1 KGHSH, CDR2 LQKENI. The CDR3 runs to 14 residues. The CDR3 reads CASSPGPGRTEAFF. The CDR3, as DNA: TGTGCCAGCTCACCAGGACCAGGGAGGACTGAAGCTTTCTTT. Together with reference TRBV18 and TRBJ1-1, the CDR3 gives the full variable domain: NAGVMQNPRHLVRRRGQEARLRCSPMKGHSHVYWYRQLPEEGLKFMVYLQKENIIDESGMPKERFSAEFPKEGPSILRIQQVVRGDSAAYFCASSPGPGRTEAFFGQGTRLTVV.

The chain combines TRBV2 with TRBJ1-6, with D unresolved. This CDR3 spans 15 amino acids. The germline V gene has CDR1 SNHLY and CDR2 FYNNEI. V was clipped by 6 bases and J by 7 bases, with 16 bases between them. Written as DNA, the CDR3 is TGTGCCAGCAGGGCCCCCTCAGGAAACAATTCACCCCTCCACTTT. It is translated as CASRAPSGNNSPLHF.

On this clone: This sample includes further DNA sequences coding for the same CDR3. The V call is TRBV6-5, the J call TRBJ1-5; D remains unclear. Looked up from germline, CDR1 is MNHEY and CDR2 is SVGAGI. The V gene lost 2 bases and the J gene lost 0 bases, with 5 bases spanning the gap. The CDR3 has 14 amino acids. CDR3 residues: CASSYGDSNQPQHF. The CDR3 bases are TGTGCCAGCAGTTACGGGGATAGCAATCAGCCCCAGCATTTT.

The chain employs TRBV30 and TRBJ1-6, with 9 bases aligning to TRBD1. Looked up from germline, CDR1 is GTSNPN and CDR2 is SVGIG (reference sequence). The CDR3 is 13 amino acids. The J segment lost 7 bases and the V segment lost 4 bases, leaving 2 bases of the junction unmatched. CDR3 region: CAWMGQGNSPLHF. CDR3 DNA: TGTGCCTGGATGGGACAGGGAAATTCACCCCTCCACTTT.

The sample holds one count of this clone. This chain joins TRBV19 and TRBJ1-2; 9 positions agree with TRBD1. This CDR3 spans 13 amino acids. Germline V lookup: CDR1 LNHDA, CDR2 SQIVND (reference sequence). The V and J ends lost 7 bases and 2 bases, in that order; junction bases with no gene match: 2. CDR3 residues: CASTGQGNYGYTF. CDR3 sequence (DNA): TGTGCCAGTACCGGACAGGGGAACTATGGCTACACCTTC.

V and J are TRBV21-1 and TRBJ1-3; the table gives TRBD1 as D, unverified against the DNA. TRBV21-1 is a recognized pseudogene. This CDR3 has 17 residues. CDR3 nucleotide sequence: TGTGCCAGCAGCAGAAATACACAGGGGGCAAATGAGGACACCATATATTTT. Amino acids: CASSRNTQGANEDTIYF.

The chain recombines TRBV6-5 with TRBJ2-1; possible D gene TRBD1, 5 bases. CDR3 length equals 13 residues. V lost 4 bases and J lost 6, with 10 bases in between. From germline, CDR1 is MNHEY and CDR2 SVGAGI. This CDR3 is CASSSFRGNEQFF. CDR3 bases: TGTGCCAGCAGTTCTTTTAGGGGCAATGAGCAGTTCTTC.

Regarding this clone: This specimen includes other DNA sequences encoding the same CDR3. This chain joins TRBV19 and TRBJ1-5; possibly TRBD1 for D (5 bases). V lost 1 base, J lost 4 bases, and 11 bases lay in between. CDR1 and CDR2 from the germline V gene are LNHDA and SQIVND (reference sequence). The CDR3 spans 15 residues. The CDR3 reads CASSIGGGLNQPQHF. The DNA for the CDR3 is TGTGCCAGTAGTATAGGGGGGGGACTTAATCAGCCCCAGCATTTT.

The chain joins TRBV6-5 to TRBJ2-7, with D possibly being TRBD2 (6 bases). Germline loops: CDR1 MNHEY, CDR2 SVGAGI. This CDR3 comprises 12 residues. The V end was cut by 8 bases, the J end by 2 bases, with 10 bases between. The chain's CDR3 is CASEPGAYEQYF. In nucleotides, the CDR3 is TGTGCCAGCGAGCCGGGGGCCTACGAGCAGTACTTC.

The CDR3 DNA sequence: TGTGCCAGCACCCCAAACAGGGGCGGCGAGCAGTACTTC. The encoded protein is CASTPNRGGEQYF. The rearrangement links TRBV6-5 to TRBJ2-7, with TRBD1 matching over 7 bases. Germline V CDR1 and CDR2: MNHEY, SVGAGI. The V and J ends lost 7 bases and 6 bases, in that order; junction bases with no gene match: 9. CDR3 length: 13 residues.

V gene TRBV6-5 combines with J gene TRBJ2-5; 8 nucleotides agree with TRBD2. Unmatched junction bases numbered 9, after V lost 5 bases and J lost 7 bases. This CDR3 has 14 residues. CDR1 and CDR2 (germline): MNHEY, SVGAGI. Here the CDR3 DNA reads TGTGCCAGCAGTAGACGCGGGGGGCCGGGGACCCAGTACTTC. It codes for CASSRRGGPGTQYF.

This chain uses TRBV7-9 with TRBJ1-6; unclear D gene. Deletions cut 5 bases from V and 6 bases from J, with 11 bases between. Germline lookup yields CDR1 SEHNR and CDR2 FQNEAQ (reference sequence). The CDR3 is made up of 14 amino acids. In nucleotides, the CDR3 is TGTGCCAGCAGCGGTTTAGGACCTAATTCACCCCTCCACTTT. Its translation is CASSGLGPNSPLHF.

The CDR3 bases are TGTGCCAGCAGCCCCGGACAGGAGAATCAGCCCCAGCATTTT. Translation gives CASSPGQENQPQHF. The rearrangement links TRBV6-2 or TRBV6-3 to TRBJ1-5; 7 bases line up with TRBD1. The CDR3 sequence is 14 residues long. The ends lost 6 bases at V and 4 bases at J; junction bases unmatched: 6. Germline values: CDR1 MNHEY, CDR2 SVGEGT.

The chain uses TRBV29-1 and TRBJ2-2, with D possibly being TRBD1 or TRBD2 (6 bases each). CDR3 length equals 14 residues. Germline loops: CDR1 SQVTM, CDR2 ANQGSEA. V gave up 3 bases and J gave up 0 bases, with 8 bases separating them. In DNA, the CDR3 is TGCAGCGTTGAGGGGGGCGCGAACACCGGGGAGCTGTTTTTT. This sequence encodes CSVEGGANTGELFF.

V usage is TRBV9 and J usage is TRBJ2-1, with 8 positions matching TRBD2. CDR3 length: 16 amino acids. Germline lookup yields CDR1 SGDLS and CDR2 YYNGEE. The trim removed 6 bases at V and 7 bases at J, leaving 15 bases unmatched. Here the CDR3 reads CASTPGGAGDLNEQFF. In nucleotides, the CDR3 is TGTGCCAGCACCCCGGGAGGGGCAGGGGACTTAAATGAGCAGTTCTTC.

The chain uses TRBV5-4 and TRBJ1-5, with 8 bases fitting TRBD1. The J segment lost 4 bases and the V segment lost 2 bases, leaving 5 bases of the junction unmatched. The CDR3 is made up of 15 amino acids. CDR1 and CDR2 (germline): SGHNT, YYREEE (reference sequence). The CDR3 nucleotides read TGTGCCAGCAGCTTAGCGGGACAGGTAAATCAGCCCCAGCATTTT. Its translation is CASSLAGQVNQPQHF.

The sample holds a few counts of this clone. V gene TRBV27 combines with J gene TRBJ1-2; 8 bases map to TRBD1. The V gene's germline CDR1 is MNHEY and CDR2 SMNVEV (reference sequence). The CDR3 sequence is 13 residues long. V was clipped by 2 bases and J by 4 bases; unmatched bases: 0. CDR3 sequence (DNA): TGTGCCAGCAGTTTAGACAGGGGCTATGGCTACACCTTC. It codes for CASSLDRGYGYTF.

CDR3 nucleotide sequence: TGTGCCAGCAGCATCCGGGACAGGGCTGAAAAACTGTTTTTT. Amino acids: CASSIRDRAEKLFF. The chain is built from TRBV4-2 and TRBJ1-4; TRBD1 matches at 9 bases. Germline V lookup: CDR1 LGHNA, CDR2 YNFKEQ. There are 14 residues in the CDR3. V dropped 5 bases and J dropped 7; count of bases not matched to a gene: 5.

The chain carries TRBV27 and TRBJ2-3; D uncertain. The V gene's germline CDR1 is MNHEY and CDR2 SMNVEV (reference sequence). V dropped 3 bases and J dropped 0 bases, with 7 bases sitting between them. The CDR3 sequence is 14 residues long. The CDR3 DNA follows: TGTGCCAGCAGTTTGTCGGGCAGCACAGATACGCAGTATTTT. Its translation is CASSLSGSTDTQYF.

The J gene is TRBJ2-3, the V gene TRBV7-3; D is unresolved. CDR1 is SGHTA and CDR2 is FQGTGA in the germline V gene. Between the trimmed V and J ends, which lost 4 bases and 7 bases, there was a span of 9 bases. The CDR3 totals 12 residues. For the CDR3, the DNA is TGTGCCAGCAGCTCCCTTAATAATACGCAGTATTTT. Protein sequence: CASSSLNNTQYF.

The chain has TRBV5-5 and TRBJ1-5; possible D gene TRBD1, 5 bases. CDR1 and CDR2 (germline): SGHKS, YYEKEE (reference sequence). This CDR3 spans 14 amino acids. Trimming removed 4 bases at V and 3 bases at J, with 11 bases between. This chain's CDR3 is CASSMGLSNQPQHF. CDR3 nucleotides: TGTGCCAGCAGCATGGGACTTTCCAATCAGCCCCAGCATTTT. Variable domain in full (rest from reference TRBV5-5 and TRBJ1-5): DAGVTQSPTHLIKTRGQQVTLRCSPISGHKSVSWYQQVLGQGPQFIFQYYEKEERGRGNFPDRFSARQFPNYSSELNVNALLLGDSALYLCASSMGLSNQPQHFGDGTRLSIL.

This chain joins TRBV3-1 (or the pseudogene TRBV3-2) and TRBJ2-1, with a possible D match to TRBD2 (7 bases). The CDR3 is made up of 18 amino acids. Germline V lookup: CDR1 LGHDT, CDR2 YNNKEL (reference sequence). Trimming removed 1 base from V and 0 bases from J, with 16 bases in between. As DNA, the CDR3 is TGTGCCAGCAGCCAAGGCGTGGGGGGGCCCGACTCCTACAATGAGCAGTTCTTC. Its protein is CASSQGVGGPDSYNEQFF.

This clone is medium-sized by share. The chain recombines TRBV19 with TRBJ1-5; no clear D. Trimming removed 8 bases from V and 6 bases from J, with 14 bases in between. The CDR3 extends over 13 amino acids. Germline assignment: CDR1 LNHDA and CDR2 SQIVND (reference sequence). The CDR3 bases are TGTGCCAGTGCCAGCGGCGGAGGTCAGCCCCAGCATTTT. It is translated as CASASGGGQPQHF.

J is TRBJ2-1 and V is TRBV18; D might be TRBD2 (7 bases). CDR1 KGHSH and CDR2 LQKENI come from the germline V gene. With 3 bases removed from V and 8 bases from J, the gap between germline ends came to 17 bases. This CDR3 region has 15 residues. CDR3: CASSPTSGGAYEQFF. In DNA form, the CDR3 reads TGTGCCAGCTCACCCACTAGTGGGGGGGCCTATGAGCAGTTCTTC.

V and J are TRBV30 and TRBJ2-5, with TRBD1 matching over 9 bases. The CDR3 runs 16 residues. From germline, CDR1 is GTSNPN and CDR2 SVGIG (reference sequence). After removal of 1 base from V and 5 bases from J, the junction contained 11 bases not matched to a gene. The CDR3 DNA follows: TGTGCCTGGAGTGGCAGGACAGGGGAAGGTTATGAGACCCAGTACTTC. As protein: CAWSGRTGEGYETQYF.

This chain connects TRBV6-5 to TRBJ1-1; D perhaps matches TRBD1 (5 bases). The V gene's germline CDR1 is MNHEY and CDR2 SVGAGI. Trimming took off 2 bases at V and 4 bases at J, with 11 bases between the two ends. CDR3 size: 14 residues. CDR3 nucleotide sequence: TGTGCCAGCAGTTACGGGGGGGTGGCCACTGAAGCTTTCTTT. It codes for CASSYGGVATEAFF.